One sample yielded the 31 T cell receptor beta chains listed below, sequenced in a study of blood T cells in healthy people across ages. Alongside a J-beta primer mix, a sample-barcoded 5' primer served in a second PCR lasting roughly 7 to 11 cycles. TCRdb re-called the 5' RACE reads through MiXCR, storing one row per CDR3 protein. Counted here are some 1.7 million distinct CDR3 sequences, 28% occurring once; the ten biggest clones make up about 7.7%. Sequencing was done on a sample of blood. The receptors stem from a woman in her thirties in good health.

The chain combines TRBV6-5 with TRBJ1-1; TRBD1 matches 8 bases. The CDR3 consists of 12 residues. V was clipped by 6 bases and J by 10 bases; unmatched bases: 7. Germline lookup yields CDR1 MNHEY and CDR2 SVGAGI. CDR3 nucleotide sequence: TGTGCCAGCAGCCGTGGACAGGGAGGAGCTTTCTTT. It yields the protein CASSRGQGGAFF.

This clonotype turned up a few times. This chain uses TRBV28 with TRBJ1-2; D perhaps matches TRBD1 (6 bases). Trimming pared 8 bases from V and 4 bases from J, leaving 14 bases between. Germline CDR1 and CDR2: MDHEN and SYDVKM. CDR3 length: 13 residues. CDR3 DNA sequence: TGTGCCAGCTCCCGGGGGGCCCTCTATGGCTACACCTTC. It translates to CASSRGALYGYTF.

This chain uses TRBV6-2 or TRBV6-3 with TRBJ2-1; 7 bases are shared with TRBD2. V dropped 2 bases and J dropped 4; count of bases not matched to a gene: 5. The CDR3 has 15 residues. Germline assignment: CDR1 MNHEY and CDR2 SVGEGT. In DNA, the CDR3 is TGTGCCAGCAGTTACCCCCGGGGAGGGTACAATGAGCAGTTCTTC. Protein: CASSYPRGGYNEQFF.

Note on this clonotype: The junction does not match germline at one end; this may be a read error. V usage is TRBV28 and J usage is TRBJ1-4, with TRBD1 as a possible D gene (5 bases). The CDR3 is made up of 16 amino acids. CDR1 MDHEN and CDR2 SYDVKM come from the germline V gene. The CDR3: CASSLLRTLRSEKLVF. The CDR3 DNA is TGTGCCAGCAGCCTTCTTCGGACACTCAGGAGTGAAAAACTGGTTTTT.

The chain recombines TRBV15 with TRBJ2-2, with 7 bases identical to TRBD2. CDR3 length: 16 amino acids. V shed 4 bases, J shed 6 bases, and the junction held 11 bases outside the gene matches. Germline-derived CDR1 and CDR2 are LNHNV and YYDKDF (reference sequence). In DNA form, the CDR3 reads TGTGCCACCAGCACCCTCCGGGGGGTTATCGCCGGGGAGCTGTTTTTT. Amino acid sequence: CATSTLRGVIAGELFF.

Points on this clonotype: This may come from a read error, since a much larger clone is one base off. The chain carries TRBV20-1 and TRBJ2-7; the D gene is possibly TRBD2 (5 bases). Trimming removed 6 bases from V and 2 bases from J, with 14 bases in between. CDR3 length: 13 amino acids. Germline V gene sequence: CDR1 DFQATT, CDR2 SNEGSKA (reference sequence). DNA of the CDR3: TGCAGTGCCAAGGACTGGGTTGCCTACGAGCAGTACTTC. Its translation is CSAKDWVAYEQYF.

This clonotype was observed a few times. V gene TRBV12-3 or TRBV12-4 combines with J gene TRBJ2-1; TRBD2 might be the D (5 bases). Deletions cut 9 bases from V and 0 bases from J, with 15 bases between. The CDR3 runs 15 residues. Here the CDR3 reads CASTGAGSSYNEQFF. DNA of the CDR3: TGTGCCAGTACCGGTGCGGGCAGCTCCTACAATGAGCAGTTCTTC.

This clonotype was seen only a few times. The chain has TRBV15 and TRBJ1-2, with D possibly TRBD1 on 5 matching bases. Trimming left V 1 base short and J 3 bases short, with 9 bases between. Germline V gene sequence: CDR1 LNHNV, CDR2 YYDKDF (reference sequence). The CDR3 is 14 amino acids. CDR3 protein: CATSRGPTDYGYTF. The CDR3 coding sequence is TGTGCCACCAGCAGAGGCCCGACAGACTATGGCTACACCTTC.

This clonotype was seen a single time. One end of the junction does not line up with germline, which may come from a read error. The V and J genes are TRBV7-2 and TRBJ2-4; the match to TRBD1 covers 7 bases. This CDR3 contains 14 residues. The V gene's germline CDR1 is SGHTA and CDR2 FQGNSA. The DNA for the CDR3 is TGTTCCAGCAGCCAGGGACAGTCTCCGAACATTCAGTACTTC. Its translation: CSSSQGQSPNIQYF.

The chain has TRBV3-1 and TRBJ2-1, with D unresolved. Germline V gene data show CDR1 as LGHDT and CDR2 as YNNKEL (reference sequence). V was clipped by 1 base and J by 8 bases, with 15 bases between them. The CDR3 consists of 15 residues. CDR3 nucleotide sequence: TGTGCCAGCAGCCAAGGCCTACAGAAAGGCTATGAGCAGTTCTTC. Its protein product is CASSQGLQKGYEQFF.

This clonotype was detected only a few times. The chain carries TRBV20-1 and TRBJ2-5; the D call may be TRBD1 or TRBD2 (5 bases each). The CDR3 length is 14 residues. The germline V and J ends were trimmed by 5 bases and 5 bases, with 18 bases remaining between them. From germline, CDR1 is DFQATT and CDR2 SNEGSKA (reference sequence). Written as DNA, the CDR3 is TGCAGTGCTCTTCGGGGCCCCGCTAGGGAGACCCAGTACTTC. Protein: CSALRGPARETQYF.

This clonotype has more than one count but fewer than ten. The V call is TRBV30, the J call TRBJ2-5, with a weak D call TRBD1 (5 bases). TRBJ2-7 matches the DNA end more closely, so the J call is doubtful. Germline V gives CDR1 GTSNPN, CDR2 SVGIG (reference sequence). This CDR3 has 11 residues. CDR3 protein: CAWSQGHEQYF. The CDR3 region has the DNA TGTGCCTGGAGTCAGGGCCACGAGCAGTACTTC.

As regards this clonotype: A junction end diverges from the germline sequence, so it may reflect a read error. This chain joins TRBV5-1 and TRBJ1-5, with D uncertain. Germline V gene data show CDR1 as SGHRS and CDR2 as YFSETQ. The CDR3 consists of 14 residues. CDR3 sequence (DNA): TGCGCCAGCAGATTGGGAGAGGGCACCCAGCCCCAGCATTTT. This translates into CASRLGEGTQPQHF.

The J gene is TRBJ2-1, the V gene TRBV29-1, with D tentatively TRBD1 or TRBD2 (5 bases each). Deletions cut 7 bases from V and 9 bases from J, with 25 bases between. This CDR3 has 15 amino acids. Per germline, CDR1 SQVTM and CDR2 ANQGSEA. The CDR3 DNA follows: TGCAGCGCCTCCCGTGGGAGCCAGGGTGGAGGTGAGCAGTTCTTC. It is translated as CSASRGSQGGGEQFF.

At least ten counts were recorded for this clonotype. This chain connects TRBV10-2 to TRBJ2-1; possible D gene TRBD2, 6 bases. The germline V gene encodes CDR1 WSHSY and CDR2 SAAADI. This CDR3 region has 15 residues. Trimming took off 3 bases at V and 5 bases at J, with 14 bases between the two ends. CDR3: CASSDGGFSNNEQFF. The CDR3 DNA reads TGCGCCAGCAGTGATGGAGGGTTCAGTAACAATGAGCAGTTCTTC.

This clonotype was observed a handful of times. The CDR3, as DNA: TGTGCCAGCAGCCCTAAGACAGTGAACACTGAAGCTTTCTTT. Translation gives CASSPKTVNTEAFF. The rearrangement links TRBV7-9 to TRBJ1-1; D might be TRBD1 (5 bases). Germline V gives CDR1 SEHNR, CDR2 FQNEAQ (reference sequence). This CDR3 contains 14 residues. V dropped 5 bases and J dropped 0 bases, with 10 bases sitting between them. Together with reference TRBV7-9 and TRBJ1-1, the CDR3 gives the full variable domain: DTGVSQNPRHKITKRGQNVTFRCDPISEHNRLYWYRQTLGQGPEFLTYFQNEAQLEKSRLLSDRFSAERPKGSFSTLEIQRTEQGDSAMYLCASSPKTVNTEAFFGQGTRLTVV.

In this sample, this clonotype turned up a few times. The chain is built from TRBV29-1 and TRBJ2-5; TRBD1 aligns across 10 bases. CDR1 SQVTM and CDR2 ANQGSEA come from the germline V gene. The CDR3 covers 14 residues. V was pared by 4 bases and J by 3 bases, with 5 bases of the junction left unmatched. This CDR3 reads CSVGDRGREETQYF. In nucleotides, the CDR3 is TGCAGCGTTGGGGACAGGGGAAGGGAAGAGACCCAGTACTTC.

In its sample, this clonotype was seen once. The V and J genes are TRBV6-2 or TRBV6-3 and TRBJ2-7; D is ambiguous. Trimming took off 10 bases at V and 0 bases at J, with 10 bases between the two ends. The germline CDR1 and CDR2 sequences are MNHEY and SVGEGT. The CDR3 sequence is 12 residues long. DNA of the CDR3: TGTGCCACCTATAGGGCCTCCTACGAGCAGTACTTC. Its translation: CATYRASYEQYF.

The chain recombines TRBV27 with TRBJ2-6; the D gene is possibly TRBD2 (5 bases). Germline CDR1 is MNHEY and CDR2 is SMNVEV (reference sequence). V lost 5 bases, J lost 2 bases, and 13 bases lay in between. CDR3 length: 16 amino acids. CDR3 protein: CASSTSLVPGANVLTF. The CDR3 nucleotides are TGTGCCAGCAGTACCTCACTAGTCCCTGGGGCCAACGTCCTGACTTTC.

CDR3 sequence: CASSQAVSPLHF. The CDR3 nucleotides read TGTGCCAGCAGCCAGGCAGTTTCACCCCTCCACTTT. This chain links TRBV3-1 with TRBJ1-6; D is unclear. The CDR3 is 12 residues long. The germline gives CDR1 LGHDT, CDR2 YNNKEL (reference sequence). Trimming removed 3 bases at V and 9 bases at J, with 6 bases between.

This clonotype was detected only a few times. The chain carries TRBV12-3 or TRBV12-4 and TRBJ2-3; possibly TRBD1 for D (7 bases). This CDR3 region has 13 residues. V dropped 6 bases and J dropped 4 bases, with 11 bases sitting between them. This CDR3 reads CASRTGEADTQYF. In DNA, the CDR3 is TGTGCCAGCAGAACAGGGGAGGCAGATACGCAGTATTTT.

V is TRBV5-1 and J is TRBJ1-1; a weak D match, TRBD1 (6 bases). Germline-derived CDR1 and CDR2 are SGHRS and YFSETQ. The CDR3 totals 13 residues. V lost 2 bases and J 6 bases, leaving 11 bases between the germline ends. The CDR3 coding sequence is TGCGCCAGCAGCTTTAGCGGGGGCGCTGAAGCTTTCTTT. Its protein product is CASSFSGGAEAFF.

The CDR3: CASSAITITEAFF. The CDR3 DNA is TGTGCCAGCAGCGCTATTACTATCACTGAAGCTTTCTTT. V gene TRBV9 combines with J gene TRBJ1-1, with D uncertain. Trimming shortened V by 3 bases and J by 4 bases, and 10 bases separated the two germline ends. The CDR3 runs to 13 residues. CDR1 is SGDLS and CDR2 is YYNGEE in the germline V gene. The variable domain in full, completed from reference TRBV9 and TRBJ1-1, reads DSGVTQTPKHLITATGQRVTLRCSPRSGDLSVYWYQQSLDQGLQFLIQYYNGEERAKGNILERFSAQQFPDLHSELNLSSLELGDSALYFCASSAITITEAFFGQGTRLTVV.

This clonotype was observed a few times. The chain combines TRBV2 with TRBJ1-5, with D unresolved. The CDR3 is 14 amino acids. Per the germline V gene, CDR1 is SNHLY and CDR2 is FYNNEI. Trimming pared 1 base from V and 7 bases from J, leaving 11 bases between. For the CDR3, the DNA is TGTGCCAGCAGTGAAGAGGGTGTAGACCAGCCCCAGCATTTT. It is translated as CASSEEGVDQPQHF.

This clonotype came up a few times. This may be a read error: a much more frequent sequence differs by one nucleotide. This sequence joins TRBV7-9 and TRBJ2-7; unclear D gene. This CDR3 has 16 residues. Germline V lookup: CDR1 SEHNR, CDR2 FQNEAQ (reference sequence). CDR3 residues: CVSSLWLGSLPYEQYF. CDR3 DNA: TGTGTCAGCAGCTTATGGCTGGGAAGTCTACCCTACGAGCAGTACTTC.

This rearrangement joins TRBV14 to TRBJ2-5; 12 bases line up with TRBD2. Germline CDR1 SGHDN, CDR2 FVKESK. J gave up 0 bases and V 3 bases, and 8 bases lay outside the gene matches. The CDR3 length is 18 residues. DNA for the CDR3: TGTGCCAGCAGCCAGGGACTAGCGGGCCTATGGTACCAAGAGACCCAGTACTTC. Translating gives CASSQGLAGLWYQETQYF.

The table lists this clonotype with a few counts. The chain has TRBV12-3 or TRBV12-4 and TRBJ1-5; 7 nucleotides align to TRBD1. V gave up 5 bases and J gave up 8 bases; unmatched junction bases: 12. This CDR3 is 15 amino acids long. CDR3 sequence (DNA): TGTGCCAGCAGTCCCAGACAGGGCCTAGGGGAGCCCCAGCATTTT. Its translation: CASSPRQGLGEPQHF.

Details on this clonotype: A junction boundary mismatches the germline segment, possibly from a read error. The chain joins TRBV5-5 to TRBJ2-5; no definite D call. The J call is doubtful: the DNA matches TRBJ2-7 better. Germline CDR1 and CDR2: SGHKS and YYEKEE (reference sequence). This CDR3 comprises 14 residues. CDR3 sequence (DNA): TGTGCCAGCAGCTTTCGATCTGGTTCCTGCGAGCAGTACTTC. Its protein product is CASSFRSGSCEQYF.

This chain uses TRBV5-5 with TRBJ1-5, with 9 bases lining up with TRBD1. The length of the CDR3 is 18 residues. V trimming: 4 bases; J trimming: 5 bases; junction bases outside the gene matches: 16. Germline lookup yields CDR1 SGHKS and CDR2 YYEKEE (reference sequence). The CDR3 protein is CASSLDPGTGPGDQPQHF. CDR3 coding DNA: TGTGCCAGCAGCCTGGACCCAGGGACAGGGCCGGGCGATCAGCCCCAGCATTTT. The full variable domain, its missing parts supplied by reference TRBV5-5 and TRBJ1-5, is DAGVTQSPTHLIKTRGQQVTLRCSPISGHKSVSWYQQVLGQGPQFIFQYYEKEERGRGNFPDRFSARQFPNYSSELNVNALLLGDSALYLCASSLDPGTGPGDQPQHFGDGTRLSIL.

CDR3 residues: CAWSVSGGASYEQYF. CDR3 DNA sequence: TGTGCCTGGAGTGTATCCGGGGGGGCCTCCTACGAGCAGTACTTC. This chain connects TRBV30 to TRBJ2-7; the match to TRBD2 covers 8 bases. This CDR3 region has 15 residues. With 0 bases clipped from V and 0 bases from J, the junction kept 4 bases outside the gene matches. CDR1 GTSNPN and CDR2 SVGIG come from the germline V gene (reference sequence).

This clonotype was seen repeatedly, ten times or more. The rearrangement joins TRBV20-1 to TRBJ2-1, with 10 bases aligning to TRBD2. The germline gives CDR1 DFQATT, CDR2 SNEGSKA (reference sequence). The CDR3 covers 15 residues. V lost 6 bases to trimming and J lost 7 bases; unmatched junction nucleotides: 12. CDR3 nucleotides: TGCAGTGCCCCGACTTTTAGCGGGGGGTGGAATGAGCAGTTCTTC. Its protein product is CSAPTFSGGWNEQFF.